The entry below gives a single TCR beta chain sequence along with its context. Its antigen is unknown. Base qualities are not provided; no much larger clone lies one nucleotide away. Sequences MNHEY (CDR1) and SMNVEV (CDR2) are obtained from the germline V gene (reference sequence). Trimmed from V: 8 bases; trimmed from J: 4 bases; junction bases lacking a gene match: 8. The CDR3 runs 14 residues from the cysteine to the phenylalanine. Only CDR3 DNA remains: 42 bases, in frame from the first base. This specimen comes from a study of blood T cell repertoires in COVID-19 (dated by TCRdb to the early 2020s). Notes on the research overall: Samples covering the acute and convalescent phases of COVID-19 were provided by collaborators in the United States, Italy and Spain. The prospective study material was composed of cDNA or gDNA derived from T cells, B-cell-depleted T cells, or PBMCs. Deeply sampled blood TCRbeta repertoires from subjects exposed to, actively infected with, or recovered from COVID-19 were included in the dataset. The repertoires were released in a freely available public database intended as a resource for research on the immune response to SARS-CoV-2. The samples were drawn from two sources: the first 160 participants of the ongoing ImmuneRACE study, and 1,000 to 1,500 subjects contributed by 6 global collaborators. Sample metadata almost always included a de-identified subject ID, COVID-19 status, age in years and sex. Where available, HLA class I and class II types were taken from metadata supplied by the sample provider and were not determined by assay-based typing.

Paper-wide results and their limitations: The quantity of clinical and demographic metadata differed by source and by participant and was supplied without curation.

The immunoSEQ Assay, a bias-controlled multiplex PCR, was used to amplify TCRbeta CDR3 regions from genomic DNA. On the authors' methods: Nucleated cell counts per sample were estimated from amplification of reference gene primers within the assay. To quantify the absolute abundance of each unique TCRbeta CDR3 rearrangement, sequence reads were collapsed and filtered. For each sample, productive Simpson clonality was calculated as the square root of Simpson's diversity index across productive rearrangements. TCRdb holds this immuneACCESS table with in-frame rearrangements only. Some clones are missing; in checked studies, unresolved V genes explain under half, and the rest has no known cause. The V and J calls and clone size were taken over from that table, and D and trimming were inferred from the DNA. In this sample the table shows about 480,000 clones, roughly nine tenths of which occur a single time. The ten largest make up approximately 0.9% of the sample.

One collaborating source in Seattle enrolled patients while the patients were actively infected and followed the patients over time throughout the course of disease. Collaborating institutions collected whole blood in K2EDTA tubes following their own protocols. For TCRbeta analysis, collaborators shipped samples in one of three forms: frozen whole blood, isolated PBMCs, or DNA extracted from either of those sample types. Sequenced sample: peripheral blood. Rearrangement joined TRBV27 to TRBJ2-1; TRBD1 lines up with 7 middle nucleotides. The TCR sequence derives from a man aged 18 to 30 with COVID-19, enrolled during active disease. The CDR3 corresponds to CASAPGQPYNEQFF. The DNA sequence reads TGTGCCAGCGCTCCGGGACAGCCTTACAATGAGCAGTTCTTC.